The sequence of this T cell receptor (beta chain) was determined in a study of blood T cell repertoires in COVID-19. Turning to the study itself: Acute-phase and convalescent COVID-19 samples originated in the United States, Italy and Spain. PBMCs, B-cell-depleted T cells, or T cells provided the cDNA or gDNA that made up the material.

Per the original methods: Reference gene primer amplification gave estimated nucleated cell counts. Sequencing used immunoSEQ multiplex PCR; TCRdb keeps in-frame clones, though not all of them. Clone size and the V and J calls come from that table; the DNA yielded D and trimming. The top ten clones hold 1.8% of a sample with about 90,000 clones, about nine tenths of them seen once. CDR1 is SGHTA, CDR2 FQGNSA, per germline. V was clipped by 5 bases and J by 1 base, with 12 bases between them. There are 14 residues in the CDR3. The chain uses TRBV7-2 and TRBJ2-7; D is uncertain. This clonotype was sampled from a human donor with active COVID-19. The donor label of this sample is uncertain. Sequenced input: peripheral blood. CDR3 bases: TGTGCCAGCAGCCGCATCGGTGGTTCCTACGAGCAGTACTTC. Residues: CASSRIGGSYEQYF.